This TCR beta chain was recovered during a study of T-cell memory formation after mild COVID-19. General study findings and limits: Contracting clones localized mainly to CM and EM when CD4+ and mainly to EMRA when CD8+. A balance of CD4 and CD8 characterized clones contracting day 15 to 85, whereas later expanders leaned CD4+.

Using its own MiXCR run on the 5' RACE reads, TCRdb lists one record per CDR3 protein. The profile shows a few hundred thousand distinct CDR3 sequences, under 20% of them singletons. Turning to this clonotype: Its specificity is not known.

The origin of this receptor is a man younger than 35 who had mild COVID-19 (a few samples of this study predate the infection). Cell type and time point are not known. Sequencing was done on a sample of PBMCs or a T cell subset sorted from them (not recorded which).

The CDR3 is CASSYRGAKDTQYF. DNA of the CDR3: TGTGCCAGCAGCTACCGGGGGGCCAAAGATACGCAGTATTTT. V gene TRBV7-2 combines with J gene TRBJ2-3; maybe TRBD2 (7 bases). CDR3 length equals 14 residues. CDR1 and CDR2 (germline): SGHTA, FQGNSA. Trimming cost V 4 bases and J 5 bases, with 13 bases left between them.